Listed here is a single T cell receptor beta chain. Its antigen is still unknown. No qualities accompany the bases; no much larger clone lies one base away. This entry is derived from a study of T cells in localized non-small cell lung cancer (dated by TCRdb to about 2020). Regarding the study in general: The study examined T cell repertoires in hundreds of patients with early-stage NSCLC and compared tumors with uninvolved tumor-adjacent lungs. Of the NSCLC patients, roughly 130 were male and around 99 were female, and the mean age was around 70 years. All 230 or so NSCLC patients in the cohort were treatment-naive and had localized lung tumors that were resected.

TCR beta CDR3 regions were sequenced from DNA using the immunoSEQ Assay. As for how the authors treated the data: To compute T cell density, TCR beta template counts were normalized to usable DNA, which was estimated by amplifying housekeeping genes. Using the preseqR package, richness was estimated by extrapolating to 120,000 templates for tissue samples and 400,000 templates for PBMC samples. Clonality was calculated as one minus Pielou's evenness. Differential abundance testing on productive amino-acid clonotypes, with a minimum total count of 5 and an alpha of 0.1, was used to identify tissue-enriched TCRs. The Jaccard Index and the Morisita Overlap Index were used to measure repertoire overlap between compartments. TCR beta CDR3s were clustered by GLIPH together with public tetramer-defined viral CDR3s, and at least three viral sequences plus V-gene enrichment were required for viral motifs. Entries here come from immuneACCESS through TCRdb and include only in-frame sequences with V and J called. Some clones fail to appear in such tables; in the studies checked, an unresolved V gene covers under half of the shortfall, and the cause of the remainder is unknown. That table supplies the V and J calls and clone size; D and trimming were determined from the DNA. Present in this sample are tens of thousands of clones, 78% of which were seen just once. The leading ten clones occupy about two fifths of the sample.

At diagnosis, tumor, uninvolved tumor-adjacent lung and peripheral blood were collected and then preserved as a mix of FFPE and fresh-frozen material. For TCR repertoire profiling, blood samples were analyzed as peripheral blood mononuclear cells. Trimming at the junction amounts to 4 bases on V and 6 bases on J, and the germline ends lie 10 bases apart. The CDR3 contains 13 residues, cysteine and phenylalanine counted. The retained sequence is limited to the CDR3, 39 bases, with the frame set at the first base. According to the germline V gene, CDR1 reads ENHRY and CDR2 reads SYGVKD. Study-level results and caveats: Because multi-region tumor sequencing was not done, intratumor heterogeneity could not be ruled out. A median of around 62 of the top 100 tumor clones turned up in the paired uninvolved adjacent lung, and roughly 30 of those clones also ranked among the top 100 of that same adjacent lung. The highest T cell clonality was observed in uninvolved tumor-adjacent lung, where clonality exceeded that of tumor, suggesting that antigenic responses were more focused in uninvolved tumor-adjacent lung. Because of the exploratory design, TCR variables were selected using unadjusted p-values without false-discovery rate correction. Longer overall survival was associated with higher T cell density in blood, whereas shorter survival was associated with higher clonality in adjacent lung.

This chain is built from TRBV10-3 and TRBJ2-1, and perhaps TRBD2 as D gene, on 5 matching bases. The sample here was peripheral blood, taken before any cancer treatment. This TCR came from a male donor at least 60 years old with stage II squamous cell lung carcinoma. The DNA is TGTGCCATCAGTGTGGCAGAGGGCAATGAGCAGTTCTTC. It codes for CAISVAEGNEQFF.